These 30 T cell receptor beta chains were all obtained from the same sample, sequenced in a study of blood T cell repertoires in COVID-19. Assay used: immunoSEQ multiplex PCR; TCRdb lists only in-frame clones, some missing. Of over 100,000 clones in the sample, roughly 88% were seen once. The specimen was peripheral blood. The receptor set was obtained from a man in his forties or fifties with acute or convalescent COVID-19.

This rearrangement joins TRBV5-4 to TRBJ2-1, with D hard to call. The V end lost 0 bases, the J end lost 4 bases, and 11 bases lay between the germline ends. CDR1 is SGHNT and CDR2 is YYREEE in the germline V gene (reference sequence). The CDR3 contains 15 residues. The CDR3 protein is CASSLVPNSYNEQFF. As DNA, the CDR3 is TGTGCCAGCAGCTTGGTTCCTAATTCTTACAATGAGCAGTTCTTC.

This chain links TRBV11-2 with TRBJ1-4, with D possibly matching TRBD1 (6 bases). CDR3 length: 14 residues. Looked up from germline, CDR1 is SGHAT and CDR2 is FQNNGV. Trimming left V 5 bases short and J 8 bases short, with 15 bases between. CDR3 amino acids: CASSRQVGSEKLFF. The CDR3 nucleotides read TGTGCCAGCAGCAGACAGGTTGGGAGCGAAAAACTGTTTTTT.

This clone has a handful of counts. J is TRBJ2-1 and V is TRBV4-2, with 7 bases fitting TRBD2. The CDR3 has 16 residues. Germline CDR1 and CDR2: LGHNA and YNFKEQ. The ends lost 3 bases at V and 0 bases at J; junction bases unmatched: 5. The CDR3: CASSHPAGSSYNEQFF. The CDR3 bases are TGTGCCAGCAGCCACCCAGCGGGGAGCTCCTACAATGAGCAGTTCTTC.

V usage is TRBV2 and J usage is TRBJ1-2, with 8 bases fitting TRBD1. Germline assignment: CDR1 SNHLY and CDR2 FYNNEI. The CDR3 sequence is 14 residues long. V shed 5 bases, J shed 4 bases, and the junction held 6 bases outside the gene matches. The CDR3 DNA follows: TGTGCCAGCAGTCCTCGGACAGGGCCCTATGGCTACACCTTC. Its protein is CASSPRTGPYGYTF.

V is TRBV3-1 (or the pseudogene TRBV3-2) and J is TRBJ2-2, with D perhaps matching TRBD1 (5 bases). The CDR3 is 13 residues long. CDR1 is LGHDT, CDR2 YNNKEL, per germline (reference sequence). The V gene lost 4 bases and the J gene lost 6 bases, with 9 bases spanning the gap. CDR3 amino acids: CASSRIRAGELFF. The CDR3 DNA sequence: TGTGCCAGCAGCCGCATCAGGGCCGGGGAGCTGTTTTTT.

This chain joins TRBV5-1 and TRBJ2-1; 14 bases line up with TRBD2. The CDR3 covers 20 residues. Losses at the gene ends were 3 bases for V and 0 bases for J; bases not matched to a gene: 11. Germline loops: CDR1 SGHRS, CDR2 YFSETQ. The CDR3 is CASSWPGLAGAKGSYNEQFF. In DNA form, the CDR3 reads TGCGCCAGCAGCTGGCCGGGACTAGCGGGAGCCAAAGGCTCCTACAATGAGCAGTTCTTC.

This clone was counted between two and nine times. The chain links TRBV19 to TRBJ1-1; TRBD1 agrees at 8 bases. Losses at the gene ends were 3 bases for V and 6 bases for J; bases not matched to a gene: 6. CDR1 is LNHDA and CDR2 is SQIVND in the germline V gene (reference sequence). The CDR3 is made up of 14 amino acids. As DNA, the CDR3 is TGTGCCAGTAGTATTACAGGGGGTATCGCTGAAGCTTTCTTT. Its translation: CASSITGGIAEAFF.

The chain joins TRBV5-4 to TRBJ2-3; 7 nucleotides agree with TRBD2. V lost 4 bases and J lost 4; bases outside the gene matches: 12. The germline gives CDR1 SGHNT, CDR2 YYREEE (reference sequence). This CDR3 is 16 amino acids long. In nucleotides, the CDR3 is TGTGCCAGCAGCCCCTCCGGGACGGGGGGACCAGATACGCAGTATTTT. Its translation is CASSPSGTGGPDTQYF. Using reference TRBV5-4 and TRBJ2-3 for the parts outside the CDR3, the full variable domain is ETGVTQSPTHLIKTRGQQVTLRCSSQSGHNTVSWYQQALGQGPQFIFQYYREEENGRGNFPPRFSGLQFPNYSSELNVNALELDDSALYLCASSPSGTGGPDTQYFGPGTRLTVL.

The chain combines TRBV5-1 with TRBJ2-7, with 9 bases matching TRBD1. This CDR3 contains 15 residues. Germline V gene lookup returns CDR1 SGHRS and CDR2 YFSETQ. Losses at the gene ends were 5 bases for V and 5 bases for J; bases not matched to a gene: 11. CDR3 residues: CASRMIPGQGNEQYF. The CDR3 DNA is TGCGCCAGCAGGATGATCCCGGGACAGGGAAACGAGCAGTACTTC.

This CDR3 reads CASSVGLAGSTDTQYF. For the CDR3, the DNA is TGCGCCAGCAGCGTCGGACTAGCGGGAAGCACAGATACGCAGTATTTT. The chain recombines TRBV5-1 with TRBJ2-3; 12 nucleotides align to TRBD2. CDR3 length: 16 amino acids. J was trimmed by 0 bases and V by 4 bases; bases with no gene match: 3. CDR1 SGHRS and CDR2 YFSETQ come from the germline V gene.

The chain links TRBV3-1 (or the pseudogene TRBV3-2) to TRBJ1-1; D might be TRBD1 (6 bases). The germline gives CDR1 LGHDT, CDR2 YNNKEL (reference sequence). The CDR3 has 13 amino acids. Trimming took off 4 bases at V and 4 bases at J, with 10 bases between the two ends. The CDR3 DNA is TGTGCCAGCAGCCTATCAGGGGCCACTGAAGCTTTCTTT. Its protein is CASSLSGATEAFF.

This clone was found once. This rearrangement joins TRBV27 to TRBJ2-7, with D possibly being TRBD1 (8 bases). This CDR3 contains 16 residues. The V and J ends lost 6 bases and 0 bases respectively, with 18 bases between them. Per germline, CDR1 MNHEY and CDR2 SMNVEV (reference sequence). The DNA of the CDR3 is TGTGCCAGCAGCTCGTCGGGGGGACAGGACTCCTACGAGCAGTACTTC. This sequence encodes CASSSSGGQDSYEQYF.

V gene TRBV4-2 combines with J gene TRBJ2-3, with a possible D match to TRBD2 (6 bases). Germline V gene lookup returns CDR1 LGHNA and CDR2 YNFKEQ. V gave up 2 bases and J gave up 10 bases, with 13 bases separating them. The CDR3 runs 13 residues. CDR3 sequence reads: CASSQPGGYAQYF. The CDR3 DNA is TGTGCCAGCAGCCAACCCGGAGGGTACGCGCAGTATTTT.

There are a few counts of this clone. V is TRBV27 and J is TRBJ1-4; no reliable D call. The CDR3 is made up of 14 amino acids. The germline V and J ends were trimmed by 5 bases and 7 bases, with 14 bases remaining between them. Germline CDR1 and CDR2: MNHEY and SMNVEV (reference sequence). The CDR3 here is CASSAGGPGEKLFF. The CDR3 DNA follows: TGTGCCAGCAGTGCCGGAGGGCCGGGTGAAAAACTGTTTTTT.

For the CDR3, the DNA is TGTGCCAGCTCACCAGGGCAGGGGGTCTATGGCTACACCTTC. It yields the protein CASSPGQGVYGYTF. The chain joins TRBV18 to TRBJ1-2; 7 bases are shared with TRBD1. The ends lost 2 bases at V and 4 bases at J; junction bases unmatched: 4. CDR1 is KGHSH, CDR2 LQKENI, per germline. The CDR3 spans 14 residues.

The chain combines TRBV11-3 with TRBJ1-1; unclear D gene. Germline CDR1 and CDR2: SGHNT and YENEEA. V was trimmed by 3 bases and J by 2 bases, leaving 10 bases between them. The CDR3 spans 14 residues. The CDR3 region is CASSFRGTNTEAFF. The CDR3 DNA follows: TGTGCCAGCAGCTTTCGAGGAACCAACACTGAAGCTTTCTTT.

The V gene is TRBV3-1 (or the pseudogene TRBV3-2), the J gene TRBJ2-7, with no clear D. Germline CDR1 and CDR2: LGHDT and YNNKEL (reference sequence). Trimming took 2 bases from V and 5 from J, leaving 13 bases between them. This CDR3 comprises 14 residues. CDR3 loop: CASSQTLAPHEQYF. The CDR3 DNA reads as TGTGCCAGCAGCCAAACATTAGCTCCCCACGAGCAGTACTTC.

The chain recombines TRBV19 with TRBJ1-1, with D uncertain. The CDR3 has 13 amino acids. Germline CDR1 LNHDA, CDR2 SQIVND (reference sequence). Trimming removed 3 bases at V and 1 base at J, with 6 bases between. CDR3 nucleotides: TGTGCCAGTAGTATGAGGGAGAACACTGAAGCTTTCTTT. As protein: CASSMRENTEAFF.

The genes are TRBV3-1 (or the pseudogene TRBV3-2) and TRBJ2-5, with 10 positions matching TRBD2. The germline gives CDR1 LGHDT, CDR2 YNNKEL (reference sequence). This CDR3 contains 15 residues. The J segment lost 6 bases and the V segment lost 4 bases, leaving 8 bases of the junction unmatched. This CDR3 is CASSLSSGSRKTQYF. The CDR3 DNA reads TGTGCCAGCAGCCTCTCTAGCGGGAGTCGAAAGACCCAGTACTTC.

The chain is built from TRBV10-3 and TRBJ1-1, with TRBD1 as a possible D gene (6 bases). V was trimmed by 6 bases and J by 0 bases, leaving 8 bases between them. Germline V CDR1 and CDR2: ENHRY, SYGVKD. The CDR3 has 13 residues. DNA for the CDR3: TGTGCCATCAGAAGGGACATGAACACTGAAGCTTTCTTT. Encoded protein: CAIRRDMNTEAFF.

A word on this clone: The same CDR3 also results from other DNA sequences found in this sample. The rearrangement uses TRBV18 and TRBJ2-7, with a tentative D call TRBD2 (5 bases). Between the trimmed V and J ends, which lost 3 bases and 2 bases, there was a span of 8 bases. The CDR3 is 13 residues long. CDR1 is KGHSH and CDR2 is LQKENI in the germline V gene. CDR3 bases: TGTGCCAGCTCACCCACCGGGGCCTACGAGCAGTACTTC. It translates to CASSPTGAYEQYF.

CDR3: CATSVLGGNGGYTF. CDR3 DNA: TGTGCCACCAGCGTTTTGGGAGGGAACGGTGGCTACACCTTC. The rearrangement joins TRBV15 to TRBJ1-2; D gene uncertain. The CDR3 runs 14 residues. CDR1 LNHNV and CDR2 YYDKDF come from the germline V gene (reference sequence). V was cut by 5 bases and J by 7 bases, with 17 bases left in between. Filled out from reference TRBV15 and TRBJ1-2, the complete variable domain reads DAMVIQNPRYQVTQFGKPVTLSCSQTLNHNVMYWYQQKSSQAPKLLFHYYDKDFNNEADTPDNFQSRRPNTSFCFLDIRSPGLGDTAMYLCATSVLGGNGGYTFGSGTRLTVV.

This clone was seen a handful of times. The CDR3 bases are TGCGCCAGCAGCCAAGATCCTAGACGGGGAGGTATTTCAAACTATGGCTACACCTTC. Protein sequence: CASSQDPRRGGISNYGYTF. V and J are TRBV4-1 and TRBJ1-2, with D unresolved. CDR3 length: 19 residues. V gave up 0 bases and J gave up 2 bases, with 22 bases separating them. Germline V gene sequence: CDR1 MGHRA, CDR2 YSYEKL.

V is TRBV6-5 and J is TRBJ2-1; D is perhaps TRBD1 (6 bases). The V gene lost 2 bases and the J gene lost 5 bases, with 13 bases spanning the gap. CDR1 and CDR2 from the germline V gene are MNHEY and SVGAGI. The CDR3 covers 15 residues. The CDR3 coding sequence is TGTGCCAGCAGTTACGGGGGCCCCCCTAACAATGAGCAGTTCTTC. This gives the protein CASSYGGPPNNEQFF.

As to this clone: Distinct nucleotide sequences in the sample also encode this CDR3. The chain couples TRBV6-5 to TRBJ1-4; the D gene is possibly TRBD1 (5 bases). Between the trimmed V and J ends, which lost 2 bases and 8 bases, there was a span of 9 bases. Germline values: CDR1 MNHEY, CDR2 SVGAGI. The CDR3 totals 13 residues. The CDR3 region has the DNA TGTGCCAGCAGTTACCGACGGGGGGAAAAACTGTTTTTT. Residues: CASSYRRGEKLFF.

V is TRBV12-5 and J is TRBJ2-1; TRBD1 aligns across 7 bases. This CDR3 is built from 15 residues. V gave up 3 bases and J gave up 7 bases; unmatched junction bases: 9. Germline V gives CDR1 LGHNT, CDR2 FRNRAP. The CDR3 nucleotides read TGTGCTAGTGGTTTAACAGGGGATTGGAGGAATGAGCAGTTCTTC. Protein: CASGLTGDWRNEQFF.

V usage is TRBV7-6 and J usage is TRBJ1-2, with TRBD1 identical over 12 bases. V dropped 2 bases and J dropped 6; count of bases not matched to a gene: 7. This CDR3 has 16 amino acids. CDR1 is SGHVS and CDR2 is FNYEAQ in the germline V gene. The CDR3 reads CASSLTPGTGGNGYTF. The CDR3 DNA sequence: TGTGCCAGCAGCTTAACCCCCGGGACAGGGGGCAATGGCTACACCTTC.

The chain carries TRBV5-1 and TRBJ2-7; D might be TRBD1 (6 bases). Germline V gene data show CDR1 as SGHRS and CDR2 as YFSETQ. The V gene lost 0 bases and the J gene lost 7 bases, with 11 bases spanning the gap. The CDR3 consists of 13 residues. The CDR3 reads CASSLDRVGEQYF. DNA for the CDR3: TGCGCCAGCAGCTTGGACAGGGTGGGAGAGCAGTACTTC.

V is TRBV7-9 and J is TRBJ2-7; perhaps TRBD2 as D (5 bases). Germline values: CDR1 SEHNR, CDR2 FQNEAQ (reference sequence). The CDR3 spans 14 residues. The V gene lost 2 bases and the J gene lost 0 bases, with 8 bases spanning the gap. The CDR3 region has the DNA TGTGCCAGCAGCTTACAAGGGAGCTCCTACGAGCAGTACTTC. Amino acids: CASSLQGSSYEQYF. The whole variable domain, filled in from reference TRBV7-9 and TRBJ2-7, reads DTGVSQNPRHKITKRGQNVTFRCDPISEHNRLYWYRQTLGQGPEFLTYFQNEAQLEKSRLLSDRFSAERPKGSFSTLEIQRTEQGDSAMYLCASSLQGSSYEQYFGPGTRLTVT.

The chain links TRBV28 to TRBJ2-5; 8 bases fit TRBD2. Trimming at V came to 2 bases and at J to 1 base, leaving 6 bases not matched to a gene. The germline gives CDR1 MDHEN, CDR2 SYDVKM. The CDR3 loop spans 16 amino acids. The CDR3 bases are TGTGCCAGCAGTTTAGAAGCCGGGAGGGCCCAAGAGACCCAGTACTTC. It translates to CASSLEAGRAQETQYF. The whole variable domain, filled in from reference TRBV28 and TRBJ2-5, reads DVKVTQSSRYLVKRTGEKVFLECVQDMDHENMFWYRQDPGLGLRLIYFSYDVKMKEKGDIPEGYSVSREKKERFSLILESASTNQTSMYLCASSLEAGRAQETQYFGPGTRLLVL.